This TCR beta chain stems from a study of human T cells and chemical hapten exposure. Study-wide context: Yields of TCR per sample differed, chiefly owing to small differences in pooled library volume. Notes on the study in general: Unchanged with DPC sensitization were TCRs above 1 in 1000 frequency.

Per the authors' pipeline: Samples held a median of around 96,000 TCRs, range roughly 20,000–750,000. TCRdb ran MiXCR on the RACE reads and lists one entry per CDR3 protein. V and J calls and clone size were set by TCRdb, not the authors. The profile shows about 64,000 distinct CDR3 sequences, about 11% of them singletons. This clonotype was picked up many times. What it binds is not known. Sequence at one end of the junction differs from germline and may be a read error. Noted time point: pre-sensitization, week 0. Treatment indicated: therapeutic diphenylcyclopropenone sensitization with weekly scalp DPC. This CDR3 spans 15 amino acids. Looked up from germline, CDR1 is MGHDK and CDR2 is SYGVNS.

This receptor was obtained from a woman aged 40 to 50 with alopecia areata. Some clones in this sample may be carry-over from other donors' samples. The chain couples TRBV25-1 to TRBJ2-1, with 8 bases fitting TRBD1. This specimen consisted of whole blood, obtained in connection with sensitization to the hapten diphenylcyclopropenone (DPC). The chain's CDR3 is CASSDPDRVHKEQFF. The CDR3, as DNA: TGTGCCAGCAGTGACCCGGACAGGGTACACAAGGAGCAGTTCTTC.